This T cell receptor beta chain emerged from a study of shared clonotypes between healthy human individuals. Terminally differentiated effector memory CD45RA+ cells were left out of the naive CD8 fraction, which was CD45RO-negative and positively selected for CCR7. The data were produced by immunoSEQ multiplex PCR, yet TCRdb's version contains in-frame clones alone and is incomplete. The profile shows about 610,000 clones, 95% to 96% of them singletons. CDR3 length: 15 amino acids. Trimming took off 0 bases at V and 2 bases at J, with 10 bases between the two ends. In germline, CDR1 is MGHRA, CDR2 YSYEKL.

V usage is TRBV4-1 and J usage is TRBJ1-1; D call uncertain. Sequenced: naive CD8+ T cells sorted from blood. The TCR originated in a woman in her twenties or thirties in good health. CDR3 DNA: TGCGCCAGCAGCCAAGATCTAGGGTTTAACACTGAAGCTTTCTTT. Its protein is CASSQDLGFNTEAFF.